This T cell receptor (beta chain) comes out of a study of blood T cell repertoires in COVID-19. At the level of the study: COVID-19 samples, acute and convalescent, were from the United States, Italy and Spain. PBMCs, B-cell-depleted T cells, or T cells were the source of the cDNA or gDNA that made up the material.

Original handling: How many nucleated cells were present was estimated from reference gene primer amplification. Sequencing was performed with immunoSEQ multiplex PCR; in TCRdb, only in-frame clones are kept and a portion is missing. The V and J calls and clone size are taken from that table; D and trimming were inferred from the DNA. The top ten hold about 1.8% of the sample, which has about 110,000 clones, less than 75% seen once. Sequenced material: peripheral blood. The TCR was taken from a woman in her 40s with acute or convalescent COVID-19.

The DNA for the CDR3 is TGTGCCAGCAGACCTTCGGCAGGCGGGCGGAGTGGCTACACCTTC. It encodes CASRPSAGGRSGYTF. This chain links TRBV28 with TRBJ1-2; no reliable D call. The CDR3 runs to 15 residues. Trimming removed 6 bases at V and 7 bases at J, with 21 bases between. CDR1 and CDR2 (germline): MDHEN, SYDVKM.